This TCR beta chain was sequenced for a study of T cells after yellow fever vaccination. Points from the study as a whole: Researchers report a weaker secondary response that nonetheless peaked faster, day 5 versus 15. The study re-detected most primary-vaccination clones after the booster (about 95% CD4, 88% CD8). A minor fraction of clonotypes spanned both CD4 and CD8 compartments.

Each CDR3 protein is one row after TCRdb ran MiXCR on the 5' RACE reads. The sample includes 340,000 or so distinct CDR3 sequences, approximately 12% seen only once; the top ten take around 3%. The table lists this clonotype with many counts. Its cognate antigen is unknown. The TCR sequence derives from a man aged 18 to 29 who received the YFV17D yellow fever vaccine. Sample: CD4+ T cells sorted from PBMCs, taken 15 days after the yellow fever booster vaccination.

CDR3 loop: CASMVRLTLYEQYF. CDR3 in DNA: TGTGCCAGCATGGTCCGATTGACGCTTTACGAGCAGTACTTC. This chain connects TRBV5-6 to TRBJ2-7; D unresolved. Germline V gene sequence: CDR1 SGHDT, CDR2 YYEEEE. The CDR3 has 14 residues. V lost 6 bases and J 4 bases, leaving 17 bases between the germline ends. Supplemented by reference TRBV5-6 and TRBJ2-7, the full variable domain reads DAGVTQSPTHLIKTRGQQVTLRCSPKSGHDTVSWYQQALGQGPQFIFQYYEEEERQRGNFPDRFSGHQFPNYSSELNVNALLLGDSALYLCASMVRLTLYEQYFGPGTRLTVT.